The sequence of this T cell receptor beta chain was determined in a study of cytomegalovirus exposure and HLA in healthy donors. This CDR3 is built from 17 residues. Per germline, CDR1 MNHEY and CDR2 SMNVEV (reference sequence). V shed 5 bases and J 1 base; nucleotides not matched to a gene: 5. Study-wide points: Analyzed later, most CMV-associated TCR beta chains appeared HLA-restricted. Cytomegalovirus status was reportedly diagnosed by the classifier with high specificity and sensitivity. Presence/absence analyses rested on an assumption that sequencing depth was roughly uniform across donors.

As regards this clone: Its antigen is unknown.

The primer mix had 60 Vbeta and 13 Jbeta primers. Sequenced by immunoSEQ multiplex PCR; TCRdb stores in-frame clones only, minus some. The sample yields around 99,000 clones, around 73% seen once. Sequencing was performed on PBMCs. The sequence came from a man aged 35-49 years in good health and CMV-seronegative. V and J are TRBV27 and TRBJ2-3; 14 bases match TRBD2. CDR3 sequence reads: CASSRRLAGGGTDTQYF. CDR3 DNA sequence: TGTGCCAGCAGTCGCCGACTAGCGGGAGGGGGCACAGATACGCAGTATTTT.